These 30 T cell receptor beta chains were sequenced from one sample in a study of CD4 T cells in relation to SARS-CoV-2 and coronaviruses. Their cognate antigens are unknown. Clones were sequenced by immunoSEQ multiplex PCR, and TCRdb holds only the in-frame ones, with some missing. The table shows some 32,000 clones, with more than 65% occurring only once. The sample comprised memory CD4+ T cells from PBMCs, cultured in vitro. The source of these receptors is an adult with COVID-19.

The rearrangement uses TRBV30 and TRBJ2-1, with D uncertain. Trimming stripped 2 bases from V and 7 bases from J, with 6 bases between. Germline V gives CDR1 GTSNPN, CDR2 SVGIG (reference sequence). This CDR3 spans 11 amino acids. CDR3 sequence: CAWSFYNEQFF. The CDR3 nucleotides are TGTGCCTGGAGTTTCTATAATGAGCAGTTCTTC.

CDR3 loop: CASSPRALSVDEQFF. DNA of the CDR3: TGTGCCAGCAGCCCAAGGGCCCTAAGTGTGGATGAGCAGTTCTTC. The chain joins TRBV13 to TRBJ2-1; D ambiguous. The CDR3 sequence is 15 residues long. Germline CDR1 PRHDT, CDR2 FYEKMQ (reference sequence). The V end lost 5 bases, the J end lost 8 bases, and 19 bases lay between the germline ends.

The gene calls are TRBV7-8 and TRBJ2-1, with 11 bases fitting TRBD2. CDR1 is SGHVS, CDR2 FQNEAQ, per germline. The ends lost 3 bases at V and 6 bases at J; junction bases unmatched: 4. The CDR3 is made up of 15 amino acids. DNA of the CDR3: TGTGCCAGCAGCTTCGAACTAGCGGGAGCCAATGAGCAGTTCTTC. Translation gives CASSFELAGANEQFF.

The chain is built from TRBV20-1 and TRBJ2-5; D remains unclear. This CDR3 is 12 amino acids long. The germline V gene encodes CDR1 DFQATT and CDR2 SNEGSKA (reference sequence). With 3 bases removed from V and 5 bases from J, the gap between germline ends came to 10 bases. The CDR3 here is CSASKMGETQYF. CDR3 nucleotide sequence: TGCAGTGCTAGTAAAATGGGGGAGACCCAGTACTTC.

The chain has TRBV3-1 (or the pseudogene TRBV3-2) and TRBJ1-1, with no clear D. Germline-derived CDR1 and CDR2 are LGHDT and YNNKEL (reference sequence). Trimming took off 2 bases at V and 1 base at J, with 8 bases between the two ends. CDR3 length equals 14 residues. The CDR3 sequence is CASSQHNKNTEAFF. CDR3 coding DNA: TGTGCCAGCAGCCAACATAATAAGAACACTGAAGCTTTCTTT.

This clone was picked up a small number of times. The chain has TRBV28 and TRBJ2-4; 11 bases fit TRBD2. Germline V gene lookup returns CDR1 MDHEN and CDR2 SYDVKM. The V segment lost 5 bases and the J segment 1 base; nucleotides outside the gene matches: 13. This CDR3 spans 19 amino acids. This chain's CDR3 is CASSPTSGSGLWAKNIQYF. CDR3 in DNA: TGTGCCAGCAGTCCTACTAGCGGGAGTGGGTTATGGGCCAAAAACATTCAGTACTTC.

This chain links TRBV2 with TRBJ2-7; 15 bases match TRBD2. CDR1 is SNHLY, CDR2 FYNNEI, per germline. The CDR3 totals 16 residues. Trimming cost V 1 base and J 5 bases; bases outside gene matches: 3. The CDR3 coding sequence is TGTGCCAGCAGTGAAGTGGGACTAGCGGGAGGTGACGAGCAGTACTTC. Protein: CASSEVGLAGGDEQYF.

This chain uses TRBV7-2 with TRBJ1-6, with TRBD1 matching over 7 bases. The V gene's germline CDR1 is SGHTA and CDR2 FQGNSA. V dropped 1 base and J dropped 5; count of bases not matched to a gene: 2. The CDR3 is made up of 15 amino acids. CDR3 residues: CASSLVDRDNSPLHF. The DNA of the CDR3 is TGTGCCAGCAGCTTAGTAGACAGGGATAATTCACCCCTCCACTTT.

This clone was counted only a few times. The chain uses TRBV5-5 and TRBJ2-2; the match to TRBD2 covers 8 bases. The V and J ends lost 5 bases and 5 bases, in that order; junction bases with no gene match: 17. Germline V gene sequence: CDR1 SGHKS, CDR2 YYEKEE (reference sequence). CDR3 length: 18 amino acids. This chain's CDR3 is CASSRTAGTRGRTGELFF. In nucleotides, the CDR3 is TGTGCCAGCAGTCGTACCGCCGGGACTAGAGGAAGAACCGGGGAGCTGTTTTTT.

This chain connects TRBV27 to TRBJ1-1; tentatively, D is TRBD1 (5 bases). The germline V gene has CDR1 MNHEY and CDR2 SMNVEV (reference sequence). The V gene lost 3 bases and the J gene lost 2 bases, with 10 bases spanning the gap. The CDR3 is made up of 14 amino acids. CDR3 residues: CASSFNGGNTEAFF. In nucleotides, the CDR3 is TGTGCCAGCAGTTTTAACGGGGGTAACACTGAAGCTTTCTTT.

The genes are TRBV5-1 and TRBJ2-7; D gene ambiguous. CDR3 size: 14 residues. Germline CDR1 reads SGHRS; CDR2 reads YFSETQ. The V gene lost 0 bases and the J gene lost 7 bases, with 14 bases spanning the gap. CDR3 sequence (DNA): TGCGCCAGCAGCTTGGAAGCCCGGCCGGGTGAGCAGTACTTC. Encoded protein: CASSLEARPGEQYF.

V gene TRBV5-8 combines with J gene TRBJ1-2; unclear D gene. Germline V gene sequence: CDR1 SGHTS, CDR2 YDEGEE. The V and J ends lost 0 bases and 7 bases respectively, with 7 bases between them. This CDR3 spans 12 amino acids. The DNA for the CDR3 is TGTGCCAGCAGCTTGGCTTACGTTGGCTACACCTTC. It specifies CASSLAYVGYTF.

The count of this clone is one. V and J are TRBV2 and TRBJ2-7; no reliable D call. Germline CDR1 reads SNHLY; CDR2 reads FYNNEI. The CDR3 runs 12 residues. V was shortened by 7 bases and J by 2 bases, with 9 bases between the two germline ends. The CDR3 nucleotides read TGTGCCAGCACCGCGGACCCCTACGAGCAGTACTTC. Translated, it gives CASTADPYEQYF.

The V gene is TRBV28, the J gene TRBJ2-5, with D maybe TRBD1 (6 bases). The CDR3 runs to 14 residues. V gave up 6 bases and J gave up 0 bases, with 11 bases separating them. CDR1 and CDR2 (germline): MDHEN, SYDVKM. CDR3 protein: CASRDSMYQETQYF. CDR3 nucleotides: TGTGCCAGCAGGGACAGTATGTACCAAGAGACCCAGTACTTC.

This clone turned up a few times. This chain uses TRBV7-2 with TRBJ2-7; D is unclear. The CDR3 contains 13 residues. V dropped 1 base and J dropped 4 bases, with 8 bases sitting between them. CDR1 is SGHTA and CDR2 is FQGNSA in the germline V gene. The CDR3 nucleotides read TGTGCCAGCAGCTTAGGACCTGAATACGAGCAGTACTTC. It is translated as CASSLGPEYEQYF.

V usage is TRBV28 and J usage is TRBJ2-7; D may match TRBD1 or TRBD2 (5 bases each). The V gene lost 6 bases and the J gene lost 3 bases, with 18 bases spanning the gap. This CDR3 is built from 15 residues. From germline, CDR1 is MDHEN and CDR2 SYDVKM. The CDR3 DNA reads as TGTGCCAGCAGGCTTACCGGGGCCGTGAGCTACGAGCAGTACTTC. Its protein is CASRLTGAVSYEQYF.

The J gene is TRBJ2-5, the V gene TRBV4-1, with a tentative D call TRBD1 (6 bases). Deletions cut 1 base from V and 4 bases from J, with 13 bases between. The CDR3 length is 15 residues. Looked up from germline, CDR1 is MGHRA and CDR2 is YSYEKL. In DNA form, the CDR3 reads TGCGCCAGCAGCCAAGTTCTGGGGGCTATAGAGACCCAGTACTTC. This sequence encodes CASSQVLGAIETQYF.

The chain has TRBV7-3 and TRBJ2-5; D tentatively reads TRBD1 or TRBD2 (5 bases each). This CDR3 contains 15 residues. CDR1 and CDR2 from the germline V gene are SGHTA and FQGTGA. The V end was cut by 3 bases, the J end by 5 bases, with 16 bases between. This CDR3 reads CASSFSRDHRETQYF. In DNA, the CDR3 is TGTGCCAGCAGCTTTAGTAGGGACCACAGGGAGACCCAGTACTTC.

V gene TRBV19 combines with J gene TRBJ2-3, with TRBD2 matching over 12 bases. Trimming at V came to 5 bases and at J to 0 bases, leaving 9 bases not matched to a gene. CDR1 LNHDA and CDR2 SQIVND come from the germline V gene (reference sequence). This CDR3 contains 18 residues. The CDR3 region is CASSPRLAGVASTDTQYF. For the CDR3, the DNA is TGTGCCAGTAGTCCCAGACTAGCGGGAGTAGCTAGCACAGATACGCAGTATTTT.

The V and J genes are TRBV6-1 and TRBJ1-2; 7 nucleotides align to TRBD1. The CDR3 runs 15 residues. Germline values: CDR1 MNHNS, CDR2 SASEGT. V shed 3 bases and J 6 bases; nucleotides not matched to a gene: 10. The CDR3 DNA is TGTGCCAGCAGTGATCTAAGGACAGGAACTGATGGCTACACCTTC. This encodes CASSDLRTGTDGYTF.

The rearrangement links TRBV6-4 to TRBJ2-3; 13 bases align to TRBD2. Germline CDR1 reads MRHNA; CDR2 reads SNTAGT. The trim removed 6 bases at V and 3 bases at J, leaving 6 bases unmatched. The CDR3 is 16 amino acids. The CDR3 DNA follows: TGTGCCAGCAGAAAGGGACTAGCGGGGTCGACAGATACGCAGTATTTT. Translating it yields CASRKGLAGSTDTQYF.

J is TRBJ1-2 and V is TRBV7-6, with D possibly TRBD1 on 5 matching bases. Per the germline V gene, CDR1 is SGHVS and CDR2 is FNYEAQ. Trimming shortened V by 1 base and J by 4 bases, and 19 bases separated the two germline ends. The CDR3 sequence is 17 residues long. This CDR3 is CASSLERPGTNRYGYTF. The DNA of the CDR3 is TGTGCCAGCAGCTTAGAAAGACCGGGGACCAATCGCTATGGCTACACCTTC.

This clone has only one observation. This chain connects TRBV3-1 (or the pseudogene TRBV3-2) to TRBJ2-5; D is possibly TRBD2 (5 bases). The CDR3 is 12 amino acids. Trimming took 4 bases from V and 5 from J, leaving 8 bases between them. Germline V gives CDR1 LGHDT, CDR2 YNNKEL (reference sequence). The CDR3 sequence is CASSRRGETQYF. The CDR3 nucleotides read TGTGCCAGCAGCCGCCGCGGGGAGACCCAGTACTTC.

This clone appeared a single time. The rearrangement joins TRBV10-3 to TRBJ2-6; maybe TRBD1 (5 bases). Looked up from germline, CDR1 is ENHRY and CDR2 is SYGVKD. V shed 2 bases and J shed 2 bases, with 7 bases lying between them. This CDR3 has 15 residues. This CDR3 reads CAISEGAPGANVLTF. DNA of the CDR3: TGTGCCATCAGTGAGGGGGCCCCTGGGGCCAACGTCCTGACTTTC.

This chain joins TRBV28 and TRBJ1-3; possible D gene TRBD1, 6 bases. The germline V and J ends were trimmed by 7 bases and 0 bases, with 13 bases remaining between them. Germline CDR1 reads MDHEN; CDR2 reads SYDVKM. CDR3 size: 15 residues. CDR3 region: CASKKRGGSGNTIYF. CDR3 bases: TGTGCCAGCAAAAAAAGGGGGGGCTCTGGAAACACCATATATTTT.

V is TRBV7-2 and J is TRBJ1-1; no firm D call. Germline V gene sequence: CDR1 SGHTA, CDR2 FQGNSA. V dropped 0 bases and J dropped 9 bases, with 8 bases sitting between them. This CDR3 has 12 amino acids. The CDR3 spells CASSLASQQAFF. CDR3 sequence (DNA): TGTGCCAGCAGCTTAGCCAGCCAGCAAGCTTTCTTT.

The sample holds one count of this clone. V gene TRBV30 combines with J gene TRBJ2-5, with D possibly being TRBD1 or TRBD2 (5 bases each). CDR3 length: 15 amino acids. Germline-derived CDR1 and CDR2 are GTSNPN and SVGIG (reference sequence). V lost 1 base and J lost 7, with 19 bases in between. CDR3 protein: CAWSGGTTGGATQYF. The CDR3 DNA sequence: TGTGCCTGGAGTGGGGGGACCACCGGAGGAGCGACCCAGTACTTC. Together with reference TRBV30 and TRBJ2-5, the CDR3 gives the full variable domain: SQTIHQWPATLVQPVGSPLSLECTVEGTSNPNLYWYRQAAGRGLQLLFYSVGIGQISSEVPQNLSASRPQDRQFILSSKKLLLSDSGFYLCAWSGGTTGGATQYFGPGTRLLVL.

This clone appeared a single time. The rearrangement uses TRBV24-1 and TRBJ2-1, with D possibly TRBD2 on 5 matching bases. Germline V gives CDR1 KGHDR, CDR2 SFDVKD. V was cut by 9 bases and J by 3 bases, with 14 bases left in between. The CDR3 loop spans 14 amino acids. The CDR3 protein is CATQTGSNYNEQFF. The CDR3 nucleotides are TGTGCCACCCAGACGGGATCGAACTACAATGAGCAGTTCTTC.

The chain joins TRBV4-3 to TRBJ2-6; weak D call: TRBD1 (5 bases). V dropped 3 bases and J dropped 0 bases, with 12 bases sitting between them. Per the germline V gene, CDR1 is LGHNA and CDR2 is YSLEER. This CDR3 is built from 17 residues. The CDR3 DNA is TGCGCCAGCAGCCAGGAAGGGGATAACTCTGGGGCCAACGTCCTGACTTTC. Amino acid sequence: CASSQEGDNSGANVLTF.

This rearrangement joins TRBV2 to TRBJ1-1, with a weak D call TRBD1 (5 bases). This CDR3 is 13 amino acids long. With 4 bases removed from V and 1 base from J, the gap between germline ends came to 7 bases. CDR1 is SNHLY, CDR2 FYNNEI, per germline. The CDR3 region is CASSGQGNTEAFF. CDR3 in DNA: TGTGCCAGCAGTGGTCAGGGGAACACTGAAGCTTTCTTT.